This T cell receptor beta chain originates from a study of T-cell memory formation after mild COVID-19. Looking at the study overall: TCR clusters were largely donor specific.

CDR3 length: 15 amino acids. V was cut by 5 bases and J by 0 bases, with 11 bases left in between. CDR1 is SEHNR and CDR2 is FQNEAQ in the germline V gene (reference sequence). Sample barcodes and UMIs were carried by the TCR alpha and TCR beta cDNA libraries that 5'RACE generated with constant-segment primers. From the 5' RACE reads, TCRdb called clonotypes with MiXCR, one entry per CDR3 protein. The sample holds fewer than 650,000 distinct CDR3 sequences; roughly 17% are singletons and the top ten take around 7.8%. Findings and limits, study-wide: For second-wave clones that peaked at day 37, SARS-CoV-2 specificity went unverified.

The table lists this clonotype with a few counts. Its antigen is unknown. This chain joins TRBV7-9 and TRBJ1-3, with D possibly matching TRBD1 (6 bases). The sequenced material came from PBMCs or a T cell subset sorted from them (not recorded which). This receptor was identified in an adult woman who had mild COVID-19 (a few samples of this study predate the infection). Cell type and time point are not known. CDR3 DNA: TGTGCCAGCAGCGCGGACAGAAGCTCTGGAAACACCATATATTTT. Translation gives CASSADRSSGNTIYF.